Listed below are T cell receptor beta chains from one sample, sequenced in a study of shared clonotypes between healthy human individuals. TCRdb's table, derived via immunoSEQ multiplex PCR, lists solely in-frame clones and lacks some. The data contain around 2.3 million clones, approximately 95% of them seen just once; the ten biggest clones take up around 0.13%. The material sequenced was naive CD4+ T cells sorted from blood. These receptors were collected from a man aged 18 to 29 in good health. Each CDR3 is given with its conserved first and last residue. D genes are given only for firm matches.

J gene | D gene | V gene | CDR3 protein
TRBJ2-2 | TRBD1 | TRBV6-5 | CASSHPDRVIGELFF
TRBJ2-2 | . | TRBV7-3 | CASSQRTGELFF
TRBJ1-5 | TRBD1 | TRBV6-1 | CASSAGTVSNQPQHF
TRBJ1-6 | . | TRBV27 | CASRGGGNSPLHF
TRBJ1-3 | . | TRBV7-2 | CASSLGTGNTIYF
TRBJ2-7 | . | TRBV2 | CASSEKEGSKQYF
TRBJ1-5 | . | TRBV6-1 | CASSASRNQPQHF
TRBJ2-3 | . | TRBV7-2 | CASSLLWPGGTDTQYF
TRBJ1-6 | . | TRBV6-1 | CASKSGFQYNSPLHF
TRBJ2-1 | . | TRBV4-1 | CASSPGTFPDNEQFF
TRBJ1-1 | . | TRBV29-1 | CSVVRGVFNTEAFF
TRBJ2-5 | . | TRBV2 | CASSGGVGETQYF
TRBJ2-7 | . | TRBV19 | CASSNVGIAYEQYF
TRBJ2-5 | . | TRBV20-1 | CSALGQETQYF
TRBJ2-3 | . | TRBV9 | CASSNSAGSTDTQYF
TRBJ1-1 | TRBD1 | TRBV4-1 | CASRGQANTEAFF
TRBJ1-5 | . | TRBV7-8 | CASSLDSWQQLFSNQPQHF
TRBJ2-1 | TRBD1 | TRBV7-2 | CASSLGGTGYNEQFF
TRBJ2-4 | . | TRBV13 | CASKRIGAKNIQYF
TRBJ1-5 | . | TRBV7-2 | CASSIRDGNQPQHF
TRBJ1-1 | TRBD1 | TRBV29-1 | CSVGQGGNTEAFF
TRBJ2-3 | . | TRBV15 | CATSRARGSTDTQYF
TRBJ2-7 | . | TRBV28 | CASGRASVAPTIEQYF
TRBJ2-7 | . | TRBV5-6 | CASSFRRTAGEEQYF
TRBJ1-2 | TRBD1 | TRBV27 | CASSLSRGQGTYGYTF
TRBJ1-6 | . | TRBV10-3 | CAISEDGYNSPLHF
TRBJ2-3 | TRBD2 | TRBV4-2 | CASSAGGYDTDTQYF
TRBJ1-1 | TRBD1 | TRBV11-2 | CASSDRGQVLNTEAFF
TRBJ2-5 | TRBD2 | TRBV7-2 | CASSLGALAGGPGETQYF
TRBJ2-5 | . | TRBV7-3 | CASSLTSGARETQYF
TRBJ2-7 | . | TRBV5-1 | CASSGGGVPYEQYF
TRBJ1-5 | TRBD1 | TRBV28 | CASSSVGRTGEGRQPQHF
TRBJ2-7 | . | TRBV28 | CASSYYPYEQYF
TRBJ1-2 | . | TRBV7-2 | CASSLVQANYGYTF
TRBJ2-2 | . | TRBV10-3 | CAISESGGPNTGELFF
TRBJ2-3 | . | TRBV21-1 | CASSNSGTGSTDTQYF
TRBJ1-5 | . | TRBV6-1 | CASRIREGQPQHF
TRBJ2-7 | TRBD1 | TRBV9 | CASSVEGGRGKFYEQYF
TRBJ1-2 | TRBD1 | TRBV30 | CAWNRRQGQAYGYTF
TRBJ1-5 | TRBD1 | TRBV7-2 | CASSSDRGPSQPQHF
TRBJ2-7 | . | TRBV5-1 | CASSFADEQYF
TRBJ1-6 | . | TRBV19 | CASSITRYSYNSPLHF
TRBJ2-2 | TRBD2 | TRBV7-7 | CASSPYASGGNTGELFF
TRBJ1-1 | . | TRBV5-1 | CASSARLGTEAFF